This TCR beta chain stems from a study of early T cells in non-severe SARS-CoV-2 infection. The wider study: From unsorted whole blood, bulk RNA was sequenced, and the chains remained unpaired. Study conclusions and caveats: VDJdb matches were skewed toward anti-spike CD8 T cell responses.

This clonotype showed up many times. As yet, its antigen is unknown. Individual cDNA molecules were tagged with unique molecular identifiers. One entry per CDR3 protein, called by TCRdb with MiXCR from the 5' RACE reads. In the table there are 20,000 to 30,000 distinct CDR3 sequences, roughly 4.5% of which are singletons. Germline V CDR1 and CDR2: MNHEY, SVGAGI. This CDR3 is built from 16 residues. V dropped 0 bases and J dropped 3; count of bases not matched to a gene: 8. The rearrangement joins TRBV6-5 to TRBJ2-7, with 7 bases matching TRBD1. The sample comprised whole blood. The clonotype comes from an adult who was a healthcare worker with PCR-confirmed SARS-CoV-2 infection or an uninfected control (not recorded which). The CDR3 DNA follows: TGTGCCAGCAGTTACTCCTCCGGGACAGAAATCTACGAGCAGTACTTC. Its protein is CASSYSSGTEIYEQYF.